Shown below are 24 T cell receptor beta chains from a single sample sequenced in a study of blood T cell repertoires in COVID-19. The data were produced by immunoSEQ multiplex PCR, yet TCRdb's version contains in-frame clones alone and is incomplete. The sample records approximately 75,000 clones, approximately 86% being singletons. The material sequenced was peripheral blood. The receptors stem from an older man with COVID-19, enrolled during active disease.

This chain uses TRBV3-1 (or the pseudogene TRBV3-2) with TRBJ2-7; 10 bases match TRBD1. There are 15 residues in the CDR3. Per the germline V gene, CDR1 is LGHDT and CDR2 is YNNKEL (reference sequence). J gave up 0 bases and V 5 bases, and 4 bases lay outside the gene matches. DNA of the CDR3: TGTGCCAGCAGCGATCGGGACAGGGGCTCCTACGAGCAGTACTTC. Translated: CASSDRDRGSYEQYF.

Turning to this clone: This same CDR3 is encoded by further DNA sequences in the sample. V and J are TRBV5-8 and TRBJ1-1; the D is unclear. The CDR3 totals 14 residues. Germline CDR1 SGHTS, CDR2 YDEGEE. Trimming shortened V by 0 bases and J by 1 base, and 7 bases separated the two germline ends. CDR3 sequence (DNA): TGTGCCAGCAGCTTGGGACTCAGGAACACTGAAGCTTTCTTT. The encoded protein is CASSLGLRNTEAFF.

V and J are TRBV6-2 or TRBV6-3 and TRBJ2-5, with D possibly matching TRBD2 (6 bases). There are 13 residues in the CDR3. Deletions cut 8 bases from V and 7 bases from J, with 17 bases between. The V gene's germline CDR1 is MNHEY and CDR2 SVGEGT. CDR3 DNA: TGTGCCAGCGGCCCTGAGGGGAGGTGGACCCAGTACTTC. Its translation: CASGPEGRWTQYF.

The CDR3 bases are TGTGCCAGCAGCGCCCAGGACAGGGGATCCACAGATACGCAGTATTTT. This gives the protein CASSAQDRGSTDTQYF. This sequence joins TRBV9 and TRBJ2-3, with 9 bases aligning to TRBD1. CDR3 length equals 16 residues. The germline V gene has CDR1 SGDLS and CDR2 YYNGEE. Trimming at V came to 3 bases and at J to 2 bases, leaving 7 bases not matched to a gene. The variable domain in full, completed from reference TRBV9 and TRBJ2-3, reads DSGVTQTPKHLITATGQRVTLRCSPRSGDLSVYWYQQSLDQGLQFLIQYYNGEERAKGNILERFSAQQFPDLHSELNLSSLELGDSALYFCASSAQDRGSTDTQYFGPGTRLTVL.

The J gene is TRBJ1-2, the V gene TRBV27, with a possible D match to TRBD1 (5 bases). Germline-derived CDR1 and CDR2 are MNHEY and SMNVEV (reference sequence). Trimming stripped 0 bases from V and 0 bases from J, with 11 bases between. The CDR3 loop spans 16 amino acids. CDR3 region: CASSLSAAGSNYGYTF. CDR3 in DNA: TGTGCCAGCAGTTTATCGGCGGCAGGGTCTAACTATGGCTACACCTTC.

V and J are TRBV5-1 and TRBJ2-5; 12 positions agree with TRBD2. Germline values: CDR1 SGHRS, CDR2 YFSETQ. V trimming: 7 bases; J trimming: 5 bases; junction bases outside the gene matches: 9. The CDR3 has 15 amino acids. The CDR3 region has the DNA TGCGCCAGCTCTCGACTAGCGGGGGCAGGGGAGACCCAGTACTTC. The encoded protein is CASSRLAGAGETQYF.

The chain recombines TRBV6-5 with TRBJ2-7; D ambiguous. CDR1 is MNHEY and CDR2 is SVGAGI in the germline V gene. Trimming removed 0 bases from V and 0 bases from J, with 6 bases in between. The CDR3 is made up of 14 amino acids. As DNA, the CDR3 is TGTGCCAGCAGTTACTCCCAGGACTCCTACGAGCAGTACTTC. This translates into CASSYSQDSYEQYF.

The rearrangement uses TRBV6-5 and TRBJ1-6; 7 positions match TRBD1. The CDR3 is 16 amino acids. The trim removed 0 bases at V and 5 bases at J, leaving 4 bases unmatched. The germline V gene has CDR1 MNHEY and CDR2 SVGAGI. CDR3 nucleotides: TGTGCCAGCAGTTACTCGGGGACAGTTGATAATTCACCCCTCCACTTT. Its translation: CASSYSGTVDNSPLHF.

The rearrangement links TRBV29-1 to TRBJ1-1, with 7 nucleotides matching TRBD1. V lost 8 bases, J lost 0 bases, and 6 bases stayed unmatched. The germline V gene encodes CDR1 SQVTM and CDR2 ANQGSEA. The CDR3 length is 13 residues. This CDR3 is CSSRDSMNTEAFF. The CDR3 nucleotides read TGCAGCTCTAGGGACAGTATGAACACTGAAGCTTTCTTT.

The rearrangement uses TRBV7-2 and TRBJ1-2; tentatively, D is TRBD1 (6 bases). Between the trimmed V and J ends, which lost 2 bases and 2 bases, there was a span of 9 bases. The CDR3 spans 14 residues. Germline CDR1 SGHTA, CDR2 FQGNSA. The CDR3 region is CASSLTGSNYGYTF. CDR3 in DNA: TGTGCCAGCAGCTTAACAGGGTCGAACTATGGCTACACCTTC.

This chain connects TRBV18 to TRBJ1-4; 11 bases align to TRBD1. Germline V CDR1 and CDR2: KGHSH, LQKENI. This CDR3 is built from 14 residues. The V gene end was trimmed by 4 bases and the J gene end by 5 bases; junction bases not matched to a gene: 0. CDR3 region: CASSRDRGNEKLFF. For the CDR3, the DNA is TGTGCCAGCTCACGGGACAGGGGGAATGAAAAACTGTTTTTT. Full variable domain (remainder filled in from reference TRBV18 and TRBJ1-4): NAGVMQNPRHLVRRRGQEARLRCSPMKGHSHVYWYRQLPEEGLKFMVYLQKENIIDESGMPKERFSAEFPKEGPSILRIQQVVRGDSAAYFCASSRDRGNEKLFFGSGTQLSVL.

The chain carries TRBV10-3 and TRBJ2-7; D may be TRBD2 (5 bases). Between the trimmed V and J ends, which lost 7 bases and 0 bases, there was a span of 13 bases. The CDR3 runs to 14 residues. Per germline, CDR1 ENHRY and CDR2 SYGVKD. The CDR3: CAIKAGPSSYEQYF. The CDR3 nucleotides are TGTGCCATCAAGGCGGGTCCTAGCTCCTACGAGCAGTACTTC.

The chain combines TRBV11-2 with TRBJ2-6, with D possibly matching TRBD1 (6 bases). Trimming pared 3 bases from V and 0 bases from J, leaving 18 bases between. The CDR3 is made up of 19 amino acids. Per the germline V gene, CDR1 is SGHAT and CDR2 is FQNNGV. The CDR3 DNA reads TGTGCCAGCAGCTTTCGCCAGGGGTCCCCCTTCTCTGGGGCCAACGTCCTGACTTTC. It specifies CASSFRQGSPFSGANVLTF.

The genes are TRBV18 and TRBJ1-4; D gene ambiguous. Per the germline V gene, CDR1 is KGHSH and CDR2 is LQKENI. The CDR3 is 13 residues long. V was shortened by 3 bases and J by 4 bases, with 6 bases between the two germline ends. As DNA, the CDR3 is TGTGCCAGCTCACCCGGGGTTAATGAAAAACTGTTTTTT. It translates to CASSPGVNEKLFF.

The rearrangement joins TRBV13 to TRBJ2-7; D might be TRBD1 (6 bases). This CDR3 spans 13 amino acids. Trimming shortened V by 5 bases and J by 3 bases, and 11 bases separated the two germline ends. Germline V gives CDR1 PRHDT, CDR2 FYEKMQ (reference sequence). The CDR3 is CASSTGTSYEQYF. DNA for the CDR3: TGTGCCAGCAGCACCGGGACAAGCTACGAGCAGTACTTC. The entire variable domain, with the rest obtained from reference TRBV13 and TRBJ2-7, is as follows: AAGVIQSPRHLIKEKRETATLKCYPIPRHDTVYWYQQGPGQDPQFLISFYEKMQSDKGSIPDRFSAQQFSDYHSELNMSSLELGDSALYFCASSTGTSYEQYFGPGTRLTVT.

V is TRBV15 and J is TRBJ1-4; D possibly corresponds to TRBD1 (6 bases). V was shortened by 1 base and J by 5 bases, with 8 bases between the two germline ends. The CDR3 consists of 14 residues. Per germline, CDR1 LNHNV and CDR2 YYDKDF (reference sequence). CDR3 in DNA: TGTGCCACCAGCAGAGTCCAGGGGAATGAAAAACTGTTTTTT. This encodes CATSRVQGNEKLFF.

The chain recombines TRBV6-6 with TRBJ1-1; weak D call: TRBD1 (5 bases). This CDR3 has 14 amino acids. Germline assignment: CDR1 MNHNY and CDR2 SVGAGI (reference sequence). V was pared by 8 bases and J by 5 bases, with 18 bases between. The CDR3 DNA reads TGTGCCAGCCGCCCAAAGGGTCAGGGAACTGAAGCTTTCTTT. This translates into CASRPKGQGTEAFF.

The genes are TRBV12-3 or TRBV12-4 and TRBJ1-2, with D hard to call. Trimming left V 2 bases short and J 2 bases short, with 6 bases between. The CDR3 sequence is 13 residues long. CDR3 protein: CASSLLTNYGYTF. As DNA, the CDR3 is TGTGCCAGCAGTTTATTGACAAACTATGGCTACACCTTC.

This chain uses TRBV29-1 with TRBJ1-3; tentative D call: TRBD1 (6 bases). The V gene lost 3 bases and the J gene lost 3 bases, with 12 bases spanning the gap. Germline V gene lookup returns CDR1 SQVTM and CDR2 ANQGSEA. The CDR3 is 14 residues long. This chain's CDR3 is CSVDAGAGGNTIYF. CDR3 coding DNA: TGCAGCGTTGACGCAGGGGCTGGTGGAAACACCATATATTTT.

V usage is TRBV11-3 and J usage is TRBJ1-2, with a possible D match to TRBD1 (5 bases). This CDR3 has 19 amino acids. Trimming took off 1 base at V and 0 bases at J, with 21 bases between the two ends. Per germline, CDR1 SGHNT and CDR2 YENEEA. The chain's CDR3 is CASSLGPIGAALANYGYTF. The CDR3 DNA follows: TGTGCCAGCAGCTTAGGACCTATAGGGGCCGCCTTAGCTAACTATGGCTACACCTTC.

The chain joins TRBV27 to TRBJ1-2; D is unresolved. The CDR3 runs 19 residues. The V and J ends lost 1 base and 6 bases respectively, with 27 bases between them. From germline, CDR1 is MNHEY and CDR2 SMNVEV (reference sequence). In DNA, the CDR3 is TGTGCCAGCAGTTTATGGGGTTACAACTCGCCGGGAGCATACGATGGCTACACCTTC. This encodes CASSLWGYNSPGAYDGYTF.

V gene TRBV18 combines with J gene TRBJ1-5, with D possibly being TRBD1 (5 bases). Trimming removed 2 bases from V and 2 bases from J, with 10 bases in between. This CDR3 spans 15 amino acids. Germline values: CDR1 KGHSH, CDR2 LQKENI. CDR3 loop: CASSPGGGGNQPQHF. The CDR3 bases are TGTGCCAGCTCACCAGGGGGGGGAGGCAATCAGCCCCAGCATTTT.

In regard to this clone: The same CDR3 also results from other DNA sequences found in this sample. This chain uses TRBV9 with TRBJ2-5; D is ambiguous. Trimming took 0 bases from V and 0 from J, leaving 9 bases between them. This CDR3 is built from 15 residues. Germline values: CDR1 SGDLS, CDR2 YYNGEE. This CDR3 is CASSVGAGNQETQYF. DNA of the CDR3: TGTGCCAGCAGCGTAGGGGCAGGCAACCAAGAGACCCAGTACTTC.

The chain combines TRBV5-1 with TRBJ1-3; TRBD1 is a possible D gene (6 bases). This CDR3 contains 14 residues. Germline CDR1 SGHRS, CDR2 YFSETQ. Trimming took 1 base from V and 4 from J, leaving 9 bases between them. The CDR3 sequence is CASSLTGPGNTIYF. The CDR3 coding sequence is TGCGCCAGCAGCTTGACAGGGCCAGGAAACACCATATATTTT.